Listed below are T cell receptor beta chains from one sample, sequenced in a study of Ad26.COV2.S vaccination and SARS-CoV-2 variants. The repertoire was sequenced with immunoSEQ multiplex PCR; TCRdb's copy has only in-frame clones and lacks some. The repertoire includes roughly 300,000 clones, about nine tenths of them detected once, and 6.4% sits in the top ten. Here the sequenced sample was peripheral blood, taken in a trial of Ad26.COV2.S vaccine versus placebo. These receptors were obtained from a person aged 18-60 years who received the Ad26.COV2.S COVID-19 vaccine or a placebo. Each CDR3 is given with its conserved first and last residue. D genes are given only for firm matches. Some rows mark clone size as missing; the rest say once, few, many or name a class of expanded clone.

TRBV5-1,-,TRBJ1-1,-,CASSSGPVAEAFF,TGCGCCAGCAGCTCTGGACCGGTGGCTGAAGCTTTCTTT
TRBV7-9,-,TRBJ1-2,-,CASSILLGGGYTF,TGTGCCAGCAGCATACTCCTAGGGGGGGGCTACACCTTC
TRBV19,-,TRBJ2-7,-,CASSPSGPYPYEQYF,TGTGCCAGTAGCCCGAGCGGCCCTTATCCCTACGAGCAGTACTTC
TRBV7-8,-,TRBJ1-5,-,CASSPNYQPQHF,TGTGCCAGCAGCCCCAACTATCAGCCCCAGCATTTT
TRBV7-8,once,TRBJ2-5,-,CASSARHSQETQYF,TGTGCCAGCAGCGCAAGACACAGCCAAGAGACCCAGTACTTC
TRBV6-5,-,TRBJ2-7,-,CASSRSGLSSYEQYF,TGTGCCAGCAGTAGAAGCGGGCTTAGCTCCTACGAGCAGTACTTC
TRBV9,-,TRBJ1-3,TRBD1,CASSVTGQGFTGNTIYF,TGTGCCAGCAGCGTCACCGGACAGGGCTTTACTGGAAACACCATATATTTT
TRBV30,-,TRBJ2-2,TRBD1,CAWNKQGANTGELFF,TGTGCCTGGAACAAACAGGGGGCGAACACCGGGGAGCTGTTTTTT
TRBV5-1,-,TRBJ1-4,-,CASSLERVATNEKLFF,TGCGCCAGCAGCTTGGAGAGGGTTGCAACTAATGAAAAACTGTTTTTT
TRBV2,-,TRBJ1-6,-,CASSGRNPSYNSPLHF,TGTGCCAGCAGTGGCAGGAATCCCTCCTATAATTCACCCCTCCACTTT
TRBV6-5,-,TRBJ1-1,-,CATFLNTEAFF,TGTGCCACCTTCTTGAACACTGAAGCTTTCTTT
TRBV2,-,TRBJ2-2,TRBD2,CASSEARGSSTGELFF,TGTGCCAGCAGTGAAGCGCGGGGGTCTTCCACCGGGGAGCTGTTTTTT
TRBV7-3,-,TRBJ2-3,-,CASSLIAGKADTQYF,TGTGCCAGCAGCTTAATAGCCGGGAAGGCCGATACGCAGTATTTT
TRBV7-3,once,TRBJ2-7,-,CASSHPEKGYEQYF,TGTGCCAGCAGCCACCCCGAAAAGGGCTACGAGCAGTACTTC
TRBV19,-,TRBJ2-7,-,CASSISQGMYEQYF,TGTGCCAGTAGTATTAGCCAGGGGATGTACGAGCAGTACTTC
TRBV19,-,TRBJ1-4,-,CASSIEDIGAKLFF,TGTGCCAGTAGTATCGAGGATATTGGGGCAAAACTGTTTTTT
TRBV10-3,-,TRBJ1-1,-,CATQTTGPTRNTEAFF,TGTGCCACCCAAACGACAGGCCCCACCCGGAACACTGAAGCTTTCTTT
TRBV15,-,TRBJ2-3,TRBD2,CATSRELAEGTDTQYF,TGTGCCACCAGCAGAGAACTAGCGGAGGGCACAGATACGCAGTATTTT
TRBV7-6,-,TRBJ1-2,-,CASSTGGNGYTF,TGTGCCAGCAGCACGGGCGGAAATGGCTACACCTTC
TRBV11-2,-,TRBJ2-5,TRBD1,CASSSTAGTGGHPYF,TGTGCCAGCAGCTCGACAGCCGGGACAGGGGGCCATCCGTACTTC
TRBV3-1/TRBV3-2,-,TRBJ1-2,-,CASSQMTATGGYTF,TGTGCCAGCAGCCAAATGACAGCGACAGGTGGCTACACCTTC
TRBV7-2,-,TRBJ1-5,-,CASSFYNQPQHF,TGTGCCAGCAGCTTCTATAATCAGCCCCAGCATTTT